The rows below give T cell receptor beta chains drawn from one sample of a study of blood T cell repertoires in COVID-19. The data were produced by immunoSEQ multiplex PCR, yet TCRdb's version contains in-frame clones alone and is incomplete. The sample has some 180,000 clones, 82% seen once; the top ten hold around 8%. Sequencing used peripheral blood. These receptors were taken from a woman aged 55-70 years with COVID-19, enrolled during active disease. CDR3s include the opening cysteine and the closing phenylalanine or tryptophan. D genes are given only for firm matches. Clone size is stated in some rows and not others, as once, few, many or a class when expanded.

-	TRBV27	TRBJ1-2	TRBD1	CASSLSRDRGYGYTF	TGTGCCAGCAGTTTATCAAGGGACAGGGGATATGGCTACACCTTC
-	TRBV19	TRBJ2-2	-	CASSARQVGAVYTGELFF	TGTGCCAGTAGTGCCCGACAAGTGGGAGCGGTGTACACCGGGGAGCTGTTTTTT
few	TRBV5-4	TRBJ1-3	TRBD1	CASSLETGSYSGNTIYF	TGTGCCAGCAGCTTGGAGACAGGGTCGTACTCTGGAAACACCATATATTTT
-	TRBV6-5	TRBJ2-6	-	CASRIRETGANVLTF	TGTGCCAGCAGAATCAGGGAAACGGGGGCCAACGTCCTGACTTTC
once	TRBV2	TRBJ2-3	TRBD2	CASKAGGTTDTQYF	TGTGCCAGCAAAGCGGGAGGAACCACAGATACGCAGTATTTT
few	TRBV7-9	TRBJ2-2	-	CASSGGTDTGELFF	TGTGCCAGCAGCGGAGGGACAGACACCGGGGAGCTGTTTTTT
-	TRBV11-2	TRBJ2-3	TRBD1	CASSLDRVGDTQYF	TGTGCCAGCAGCTTGGACAGGGTGGGAGATACGCAGTATTTT
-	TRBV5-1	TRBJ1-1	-	CASSLSTRGGNTEAFF	TGCGCCAGCAGCTTGTCCACCAGGGGCGGGAACACTGAAGCTTTCTTT
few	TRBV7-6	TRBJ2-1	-	CASSLDGTLSYNEQFF	TGTGCCAGCAGCTTAGATGGGACACTCTCCTACAATGAGCAGTTCTTC
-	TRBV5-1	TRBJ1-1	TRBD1	CASSSAPGQDFMNTEAFF	TGCGCCAGCAGCTCCGCTCCGGGACAGGATTTTATGAACACTGAAGCTTTCTTT
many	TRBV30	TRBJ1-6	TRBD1	CAWRIDRGTSYNSPLHF	TGTGCCTGGAGAATCGACAGGGGGACATCATATAATTCACCCCTCCACTTT
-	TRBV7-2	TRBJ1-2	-	CASSPWGDYGYTF	TGTGCCAGCAGCCCCTGGGGGGACTATGGCTACACCTTC
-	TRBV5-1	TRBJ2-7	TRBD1	CASSTGQGARRFEQYF	TGCGCCAGCAGCACTGGACAGGGGGCGCGAAGATTCGAGCAGTACTTC
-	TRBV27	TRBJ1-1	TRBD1	CASSPRTGRNTEAFF	TGTGCCAGCAGTCCTCGGACAGGGCGAAACACTGAAGCTTTCTTT
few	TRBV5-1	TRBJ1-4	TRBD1	CASSIRQGDGEKLFF	TGCGCCAGCAGCATTAGACAGGGGGACGGTGAAAAACTGTTTTTT
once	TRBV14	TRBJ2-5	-	CASSQVRGLETQYF	TGTGCCAGCAGCCAAGTTAGAGGGTTAGAGACCCAGTACTTC
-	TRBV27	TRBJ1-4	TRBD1	CASSLRGQQGATGANEKLFF	TGTGCCAGCAGTTTAAGGGGTCAACAGGGGGCGACCGGAGCTAATGAAAAACTGTTTTTT
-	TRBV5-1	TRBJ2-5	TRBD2	CASSLTTSGGQETQYF	TGCGCCAGCAGCTTAACGACTAGCGGGGGCCAAGAGACCCAGTACTTC
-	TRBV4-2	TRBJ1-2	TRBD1	CASSATGTGAGYTF	TGTGCCAGCAGCGCTACCGGGACAGGGGCTGGCTACACCTTC
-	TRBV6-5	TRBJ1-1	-	CASSPRLDGATEAFF	TGTGCCAGCAGTCCCCGGTTGGATGGGGCAACTGAAGCTTTCTTT
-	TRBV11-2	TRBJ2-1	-	CASSLRRGRDNEQFF	TGTGCCAGCAGCTTACGGAGGGGACGCGACAATGAGCAGTTCTTC
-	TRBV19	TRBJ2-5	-	CASSTDSIQETQYF	TGTGCCAGTAGTACCGACAGCATCCAAGAGACCCAGTACTTC
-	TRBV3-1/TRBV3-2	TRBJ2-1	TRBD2	CASSDGGGEQFF	TGTGCCAGCAGCGACGGGGGGGGTGAGCAGTTCTTC
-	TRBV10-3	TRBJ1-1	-	CAISFSVNTEAFF	TGTGCCATCAGCTTCAGCGTGAACACTGAAGCTTTCTTT
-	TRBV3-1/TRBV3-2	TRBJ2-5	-	CASSQISLTETQYF	TGTGCCAGCAGCCAAATTTCCCTAACAGAGACCCAGTACTTC
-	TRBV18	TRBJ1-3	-	CASSPYPVRGPTGNTIYF	TGTGCCAGCTCACCATACCCAGTCAGAGGCCCCACTGGAAACACCATATATTTT
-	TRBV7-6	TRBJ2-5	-	CASSPGTQYF	TGTGCCAGCAGCCCGGGAACCCAGTACTTC
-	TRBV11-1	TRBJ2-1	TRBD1	CASSLGWGRGSDEQFF	TGTGCCAGCAGCTTGGGATGGGGCAGGGGGAGTGATGAGCAGTTCTTC
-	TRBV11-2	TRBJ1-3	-	CASSLDSGTGNTIYF	TGTGCCAGCAGCTTAGATTCAGGGACTGGAAACACCATATATTTT
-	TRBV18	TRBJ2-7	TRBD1	CASSSQGQAYEQYF	TGTGCCAGCTCATCACAGGGACAGGCCTACGAGCAGTACTTC
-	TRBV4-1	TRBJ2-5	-	CASSQVPGQQETQYF	TGCGCCAGCAGCCAAGTCCCCGGACAGCAAGAGACCCAGTACTTC
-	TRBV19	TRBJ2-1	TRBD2	CASSGAGDYNEQFF	TGTGCCAGTAGTGGGGCGGGAGACTACAATGAGCAGTTCTTC
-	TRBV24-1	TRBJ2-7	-	CATSLRKSGSYEQYF	TGTGCCACCAGCCTACGAAAATCGGGCTCCTACGAGCAGTACTTC
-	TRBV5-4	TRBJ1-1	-	CASSLGGRGALNTEAFF	TGTGCCAGCAGCTTGGGTGGGAGGGGGGCCTTGAACACTGAAGCTTTCTTT
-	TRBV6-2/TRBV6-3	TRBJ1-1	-	CASSRNRVGTEAFF	TGTGCCAGCAGTCGGAACAGGGTCGGAACTGAAGCTTTCTTT
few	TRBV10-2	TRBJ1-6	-	CASSDGGNNSPLHF	TGCGCCAGCAGTGACGGGGGAAATAATTCACCCCTCCACTTT
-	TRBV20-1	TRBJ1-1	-	CSARRGGEAFF	TGCAGTGCCAGGAGAGGAGGGGAAGCTTTCTTT
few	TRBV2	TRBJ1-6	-	CASPPGPGGLNSPLHF	TGTGCCAGCCCTCCGGGACCGGGGGGTCTAAATTCACCCCTCCACTTT
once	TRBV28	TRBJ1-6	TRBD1	CASSSQGAKNSPLHF	TGTGCCAGCAGTTCCCAGGGGGCGAAGAATTCACCCCTCCACTTT
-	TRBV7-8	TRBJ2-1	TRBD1	CASSFFGTGGWVEQFF	TGTGCCAGCAGCTTCTTCGGGACAGGGGGCTGGGTTGAGCAGTTCTTC
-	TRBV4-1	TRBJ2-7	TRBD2	CASSPGSGSVYEQYF	TGCGCCAGCAGCCCCGGGAGCGGGAGTGTCTACGAGCAGTACTTC
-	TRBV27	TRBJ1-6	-	CASSFSATGPSYNSPLHF	TGTGCCAGCAGTTTCAGCGCAACAGGGCCCTCCTATAATTCACCCCTCCACTTT
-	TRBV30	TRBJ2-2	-	CAWGPRRWNTGELFF	TGTGCCTGGGGCCCAAGGCGGTGGAACACCGGGGAGCTGTTTTTT
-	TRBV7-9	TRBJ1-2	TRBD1	CASSLGTVGYTF	TGTGCCAGCAGCCTAGGGACAGTCGGCTACACCTTC
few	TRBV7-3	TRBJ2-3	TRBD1	CASSSGQGSTDTQYF	TGTGCCAGCAGCTCCGGACAGGGTAGCACAGATACGCAGTATTTT
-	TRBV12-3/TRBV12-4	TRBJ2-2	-	CASSLPAGELFF	TGTGCCAGCAGTTTACCCGCCGGGGAGCTGTTTTTT
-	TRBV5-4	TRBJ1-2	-	CASSFDQGRYGYTF	TGTGCCAGCAGCTTTGATCAGGGAAGGTATGGCTACACCTTC
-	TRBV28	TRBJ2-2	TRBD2	CASRGTSGGSGELFF	TGTGCCAGCAGAGGGACTAGCGGGGGTTCTGGGGAGCTGTTTTTT
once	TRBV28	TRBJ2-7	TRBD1	CASSFWRQGEGMAQYF	TGTGCCAGCAGTTTCTGGAGACAGGGGGAGGGGATGGCGCAGTACTTC
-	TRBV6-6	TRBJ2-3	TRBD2	CASKPGRFSGDRQYF	TGTGCCAGCAAACCGGGAAGGTTTAGCGGGGATAGGCAGTATTTT
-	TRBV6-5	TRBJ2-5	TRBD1	CASKADRGMRETQYF	TGTGCCAGCAAGGCGGACAGGGGTATGCGAGAGACCCAGTACTTC
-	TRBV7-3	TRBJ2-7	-	CASSPTQGTPHEQYF	TGTGCCAGCAGCCCGACTCAGGGGACCCCTCACGAGCAGTACTTC
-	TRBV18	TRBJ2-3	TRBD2	CASSLGLGGTDTQYF	TGTGCCAGCTCACTCGGACTAGGGGGCACAGATACGCAGTATTTT
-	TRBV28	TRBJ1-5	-	CASSLQGTGQPQHF	TGTGCCAGCAGTCTACAGGGTACGGGTCAGCCCCAGCATTTT
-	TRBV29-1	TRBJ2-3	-	CSVNPGATSTDTQYF	TGCAGCGTTAATCCAGGCGCTACTAGCACAGATACGCAGTATTTT
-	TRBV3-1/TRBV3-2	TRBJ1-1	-	CASSYGTGVNEAFF	TGTGCCAGCAGCTACGGGACGGGGGTGAATGAAGCTTTCTTT
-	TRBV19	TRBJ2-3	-	CASKGGQSHTDTQYF	TGTGCCTCAAAGGGGGGACAGTCCCACACAGATACGCAGTATTTT
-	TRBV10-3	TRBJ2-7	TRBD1	CAITGAVETGSYEQYF	TGTGCCATCACCGGGGCTGTCGAGACAGGGAGTTACGAGCAGTACTTC
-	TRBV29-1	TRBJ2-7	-	CSVGVGVGLYSYEQYF	TGCAGCGTTGGGGTCGGCGTAGGACTATACTCTTACGAGCAGTACTTC